The 31 T cell receptor beta chains presented below share a single source sample, sequenced in a study of identical twins. TCRdb processed the 5' RACE reads anew with MiXCR; each CDR3 protein has one entry. The sample lists 1.5 million or so distinct CDR3 sequences, less than 35% occurring once. Specimen: cord blood. All receptors derive from a newborn girl in good health.

This clonotype was seen many times. The CDR3 DNA reads as TGCGCCAGCAGCCTCGGGACTGCCCGGGATCCCATACTAGCCAAAAACATTCAGTACTTC. Translation: CASSLGTARDPILAKNIQYF. The V and J genes are TRBV5-1 and TRBJ2-4; tentative D call: TRBD2 (6 bases). This CDR3 has 20 amino acids. Germline CDR1 is SGHRS and CDR2 is YFSETQ. V was pared by 4 bases and J by 0 bases, with 26 bases between.

This clonotype was seen more than once but under ten times. The chain couples TRBV20-1 to TRBJ2-6; D remains ambiguous. This CDR3 is built from 16 residues. The germline V gene encodes CDR1 DFQATT and CDR2 SNEGSKA (reference sequence). Trimming shortened V by 0 bases and J by 2 bases, and 11 bases separated the two germline ends. CDR3 residues: CSARDSFLTGANVLTF. The CDR3 bases are TGCAGTGCTAGAGATTCGTTCTTGACTGGGGCCAACGTCCTGACTTTC.

The sample holds many counts of this clonotype. CDR3 DNA sequence: TGTGCCAGCAGCGACAGGGGTGAAAAACTGTTTTTT. It encodes CASSDRGEKLFF. The chain links TRBV6-1 to TRBJ1-4; the match to TRBD1 covers 8 bases. CDR1 is MNHNS and CDR2 is SASEGT in the germline V gene. Trimming cost V 6 bases and J 7 bases; bases outside gene matches: 1. This CDR3 is built from 12 residues.

This clonotype occurred many times. The chain recombines TRBV18 with TRBJ2-7; D is ambiguous. V was pared by 3 bases and J by 3 bases, with 6 bases between. There are 12 residues in the CDR3. Looked up from germline, CDR1 is KGHSH and CDR2 is LQKENI. DNA for the CDR3: TGTGCCAGCTCACCCAATAACTACGAGCAGTACTTC. Translation: CASSPNNYEQYF.

This clonotype was observed a handful of times. The J gene is TRBJ1-4, the V gene TRBV12-3 or TRBV12-4, with D unresolved. The CDR3 extends over 17 amino acids. Trimming stripped 3 bases from V and 8 bases from J, with 22 bases between. The CDR3 protein is CASSFRGLGYREEKLFF. The CDR3, as DNA: TGTGCCAGCAGTTTCCGCGGACTGGGCTACCGAGAGGAAAAACTGTTTTTT.

Only a few counts were recorded for this clonotype. The rearrangement uses TRBV6-1 and TRBJ2-1; 8 bases map to TRBD2. Germline CDR1 and CDR2: MNHNS and SASEGT. CDR3 length equals 16 residues. V lost 4 bases, J lost 0 bases, and 5 bases stayed unmatched. CDR3 loop: CASSAAGADSYNEQFF. For the CDR3, the DNA is TGTGCCAGCAGTGCAGCGGGGGCTGACTCCTACAATGAGCAGTTCTTC.

This sequence joins TRBV6-1 and TRBJ1-2, with no clear D. In germline, CDR1 is MNHNS, CDR2 SASEGT. V lost 3 bases, J lost 4 bases, and 9 bases lay in between. The length of the CDR3 is 13 residues. This CDR3 reads CASSESALYGYTF. The DNA for the CDR3 is TGTGCCAGCAGTGAGTCGGCTCTCTATGGCTACACCTTC.

Concerning this clonotype itself: Sequence at one end of the junction differs from germline and may be a read error. The chain uses TRBV4-2 and TRBJ2-7, with 8 bases lining up with TRBD2. The CDR3 is 18 residues long. From germline, CDR1 is LGHNA and CDR2 YNFKEQ. Here the CDR3 reads CDSSQDKTGGTYFYEQYF. CDR3 nucleotide sequence: TGTGACAGCAGCCAAGATAAGACGGGAGGGACCTATTTCTACGAGCAGTACTTC.

The V and J genes are TRBV12-5 and TRBJ2-7; 7 positions match TRBD1. J gave up 6 bases and V 6 bases, and 2 bases lay outside the gene matches. The length of the CDR3 is 11 residues. Germline V gene sequence: CDR1 LGHNT, CDR2 FRNRAP. This CDR3 is CASGTGSEQYF. The CDR3 nucleotides are TGTGCTAGTGGGACAGGGTCCGAGCAGTACTTC.

This clonotype was detected a few times. V usage is TRBV9 and J usage is TRBJ2-3, with D perhaps TRBD2 (7 bases). The germline V gene has CDR1 SGDLS and CDR2 YYNGEE. This CDR3 region has 15 residues. V was pared by 4 bases and J by 5 bases, with 17 bases between. The DNA for the CDR3 is TGTGCCAGCAGCTTCCTAGGGGGGGCCGTAGATACGCAGTATTTT. It codes for CASSFLGGAVDTQYF. Full variable domain (missing parts from reference TRBV9 and TRBJ2-3): DSGVTQTPKHLITATGQRVTLRCSPRSGDLSVYWYQQSLDQGLQFLIQYYNGEERAKGNILERFSAQQFPDLHSELNLSSLELGDSALYFCASSFLGGAVDTQYFGPGTRLTVL.

This clonotype showed up just a few times. This sequence joins TRBV20-1 and TRBJ1-4; D perhaps matches TRBD1 (5 bases). The CDR3 runs to 13 residues. V was trimmed by 0 bases and J by 8 bases, leaving 10 bases between them. CDR1 and CDR2 (germline): DFQATT, SNEGSKA (reference sequence). The CDR3 region is CSAREGGEEKLFF. The CDR3 DNA reads as TGCAGTGCTAGAGAAGGAGGGGAAGAAAAACTGTTTTTT.

This clonotype was seen more than once but under ten times. The rearrangement uses TRBV3-1 and TRBJ2-4, with 13 bases matching TRBD2. The CDR3 runs 15 residues. Looked up from germline, CDR1 is LGHDT and CDR2 is YNNKEL (reference sequence). V lost 4 bases to trimming and J lost 6 bases; unmatched junction nucleotides: 3. This chain's CDR3 is CASSPWTSGGNIQYF. CDR3 bases: TGTGCCAGCAGCCCCTGGACTAGCGGGGGAAACATTCAGTACTTC.

This clonotype was observed many times. The chain links TRBV20-1 to TRBJ2-1, with D unresolved. V was shortened by 0 bases and J by 9 bases, with 9 bases between the two germline ends. Germline V gene lookup returns CDR1 DFQATT and CDR2 SNEGSKA (reference sequence). The CDR3 covers 12 residues. The CDR3 region is CSARDFGFEQFF. The DNA for the CDR3 is TGCAGTGCTAGAGATTTCGGGTTTGAGCAGTTCTTC.

The rearrangement joins TRBV20-1 to TRBJ2-3; D uncertain. V was cut by 5 bases and J by 0 bases, with 9 bases left in between. This CDR3 spans 13 amino acids. CDR1 DFQATT and CDR2 SNEGSKA come from the germline V gene (reference sequence). The CDR3 bases are TGCAGTGCTTACCCGGGCAGCACAGATACGCAGTATTTT. It yields the protein CSAYPGSTDTQYF.

This clonotype appeared a few times. The chain employs TRBV7-2 and TRBJ1-2; 7 bases fit TRBD1. This CDR3 has 12 amino acids. J lost 8 bases, V lost 5 bases, and 5 bases had no gene match. Germline V gene lookup returns CDR1 SGHTA and CDR2 FQGNSA. For the CDR3, the DNA is TGTGCCAGCAGCACCAGGGGGTGGGGCTACACCTTC. Its translation is CASSTRGWGYTF.

The chain links TRBV6-1 to TRBJ2-6; D is undetermined. CDR3 length equals 14 residues. Trimming took 6 bases from V and 2 from J, leaving 8 bases between them. The V gene's germline CDR1 is MNHNS and CDR2 SASEGT. The CDR3 region is CASSAFPGANVLTF. DNA of the CDR3: TGTGCCAGCAGCGCCTTCCCTGGGGCCAACGTCCTGACTTTC.

This sequence joins TRBV6-6 and TRBJ1-1; D may be TRBD1 (6 bases). Germline CDR1 is MNHNY and CDR2 is SVGAGI (reference sequence). Trimming left V 1 base short and J 7 bases short, with 22 bases between. The CDR3 length is 17 residues. The CDR3 bases are TGTGCCAGCAGTTACTGCTACAGGGAAATGAGGTTAGGTGAAGCTTTCTTT. Translation: CASSYCYREMRLGEAFF.

The rearrangement uses TRBV20-1 and TRBJ2-3, with 7 positions matching TRBD1. CDR1 and CDR2 (germline): DFQATT, SNEGSKA (reference sequence). The V segment lost 4 bases and the J segment 7 bases; nucleotides outside the gene matches: 8. The CDR3 has 13 residues. The CDR3 is CSAKGQRRNTQYF. The DNA of the CDR3 is TGCAGTGCTAAGGGACAGAGAAGGAATACGCAGTATTTT.

CDR3 sequence reads: CASRGQGTGNIQYF. The CDR3, as DNA: TGTGCCAGCAGGGGCCAAGGGACAGGAAACATTCAGTACTTC. The chain combines TRBV2 with TRBJ2-4, with 8 bases identical to TRBD1. Germline V gene lookup returns CDR1 SNHLY and CDR2 FYNNEI. The CDR3 is 14 amino acids. After removal of 6 bases from V and 6 bases from J, the junction contained 7 bases not matched to a gene. Variable domain in full (rest from reference TRBV2 and TRBJ2-4): EPEVTQTPSHQVTQMGQEVILRCVPISNHLYFYWYRQILGQKVEFLVSFYNNEISEKSEIFDDQFSVERPDGSNFTLKIRSTKLEDSAMYFCASRGQGTGNIQYFGAGTRLSVL.

The CDR3, as DNA: TGTGCCAGCAGCCCTCGCTATGAGCGGGGGATCGACAATGAGCAGTTCTTC. It yields the protein CASSPRYERGIDNEQFF. The V gene is TRBV7-9, the J gene TRBJ2-1, with TRBD2 matching 8 bases. Germline values: CDR1 SEHNR, CDR2 FQNEAQ (reference sequence). With V trimmed by 5 bases and J by 5 bases, 14 bases remained unmatched. The CDR3 has 17 residues.

This clonotype has only a few counts. This sequence joins TRBV6-2 or TRBV6-3 and TRBJ2-7, with 9 bases identical to TRBD2. The CDR3 totals 15 residues. From germline, CDR1 is MNHEY and CDR2 SVGEGT. The trim removed 2 bases at V and 7 bases at J, leaving 9 bases unmatched. CDR3 protein: CASSYPERGAGEQYF. The CDR3 DNA reads as TGTGCCAGCAGTTACCCGGAGCGGGGGGCTGGTGAGCAGTACTTC.

The CDR3 is CASSLGGVEGYIQYF. The CDR3 DNA reads as TGTGCCAGCAGTTTAGGAGGGGTCGAGGGTTACATTCAGTACTTC. The chain joins TRBV28 to TRBJ2-4; weak D call: TRBD2 (6 bases). The germline gives CDR1 MDHEN, CDR2 SYDVKM. The CDR3 extends over 15 amino acids. Trimming pared 2 bases from V and 8 bases from J, leaving 16 bases between.

This sequence joins TRBV29-1 and TRBJ1-6; D call uncertain. Trimming pared 4 bases from V and 6 bases from J, leaving 10 bases between. The CDR3 consists of 13 residues. The germline gives CDR1 SQVTM, CDR2 ANQGSEA. CDR3 in amino acids: CSVASSLNSPLHF. In DNA form, the CDR3 reads TGCAGCGTTGCCTCATCCCTTAATTCACCCCTCCACTTT.

This clonotype has only a few counts. V and J are TRBV20-1 and TRBJ2-1; 7 bases match TRBD2. The CDR3 has 14 amino acids. Trimming cost V 6 bases and J 2 bases; bases outside gene matches: 7. CDR1 is DFQATT, CDR2 SNEGSKA, per germline (reference sequence). The CDR3 coding sequence is TGCAGTGCCTCGGGAGGAACCACCTACAATGAGCAGTTCTTC. Its translation is CSASGGTTYNEQFF.

This clonotype was found a few times. The chain recombines TRBV24-1 with TRBJ2-5, with a possible D match to TRBD1 (7 bases). CDR1 is KGHDR and CDR2 is SFDVKD in the germline V gene. The CDR3 is 15 amino acids. V gave up 2 bases and J gave up 2 bases, with 11 bases separating them. As DNA, the CDR3 is TGTGCCACCAGTGATTCTGCAGGGGGGCAAGAGACCCAGTACTTC. It translates to CATSDSAGGQETQYF.

The V gene is TRBV4-2, the J gene TRBJ2-1; no firm D call. The germline CDR1 and CDR2 sequences are LGHNA and YNFKEQ. The CDR3 contains 12 residues. V lost 5 bases and J lost 8, with 10 bases in between. The CDR3 protein is CASSARTDEQFF. For the CDR3, the DNA is TGTGCCAGCAGCGCTCGGACGGATGAGCAGTTCTTC.

V gene TRBV20-1 combines with J gene TRBJ2-1; weak D call: TRBD1 (5 bases). The CDR3 totals 11 residues. Trimming took off 0 bases at V and 13 bases at J, with 10 bases between the two ends. Germline V gene lookup returns CDR1 DFQATT and CDR2 SNEGSKA (reference sequence). CDR3 sequence: CSARDRQGQFF. CDR3 DNA sequence: TGCAGTGCTAGAGACCGCCAGGGCCAGTTCTTC.

CDR3 sequence reads: CSARIGTGYNSPLHF. In DNA form, the CDR3 reads TGCAGTGCTCGAATCGGGACAGGCTATAATTCACCCCTCCACTTT. This sequence joins TRBV20-1 and TRBJ1-6, with 8 positions matching TRBD1. The germline V gene has CDR1 DFQATT and CDR2 SNEGSKA (reference sequence). The junction had 6 bases not matched to a gene; V was cut back by 5 bases and J by 3 bases. This CDR3 comprises 15 residues.

This clonotype was observed once. V and J are TRBV30 and TRBJ1-1, with 7 bases fitting TRBD1. The CDR3 is made up of 13 amino acids. Germline V gene data show CDR1 as GTSNPN and CDR2 as SVGIG (reference sequence). V was pared by 3 bases and J by 5 bases, with 6 bases of the junction left unmatched. CDR3 protein: CAWRIGGRTEAFF. The CDR3 coding sequence is TGTGCCTGGAGAATAGGGGGCAGGACTGAAGCTTTCTTT. The variable domain in full, with the rest retrieved from reference TRBV30 and TRBJ1-1, is SQTIHQWPATLVQPVGSPLSLECTVEGTSNPNLYWYRQAAGRGLQLLFYSVGIGQISSEVPQNLSASRPQDRQFILSSKKLLLSDSGFYLCAWRIGGRTEAFFGQGTRLTVV.

With regard to this clonotype: A read error is possible here, since a much larger clone lies one base away. The V call is TRBV12-3 or TRBV12-4, the J call TRBJ2-5; 11 bases are shared with TRBD2. This CDR3 has 15 amino acids. The V segment lost 6 bases and the J segment 11 bases; nucleotides outside the gene matches: 14. This CDR3 reads CASSLASGRRNEQYF. The CDR3 DNA follows: TGTGCCAGCAGCCTCGCTAGCGGGAGGAGGAATGAGCAGTACTTC.

The chain has TRBV20-1 and TRBJ2-1, with D perhaps TRBD1 or TRBD2 (6 bases each). From germline, CDR1 is DFQATT and CDR2 SNEGSKA (reference sequence). V was clipped by 2 bases and J by 6 bases, with 17 bases between them. The CDR3 runs to 15 residues. The CDR3 loop reads CSARKGGGRTNEQFF. CDR3 DNA sequence: TGCAGTGCTAGAAAGGGGGGAGGACGGACCAATGAGCAGTTCTTC.